Listed below are T cell receptor beta chains from one sample, sequenced in a study of OX40 agonist ivuxolimab in advanced cancers. Some clones are missing from TCRdb's copy, which holds only in-frame ones; the method was immunoSEQ multiplex PCR. The sample shows tens of thousands of clones, 89% of them seen only once. Sequences were derived from CD4+ or CD8+ T cells sorted from blood, sampled in a trial of the OX40 agonist ivuxolimab. The source is an adult with an advanced solid tumor such as melanoma, head and neck, liver or kidney cancer. Both conserved end residues are part of each CDR3. The D gene is left open where the match is weak. Clone sizes are given selectively: once, few, many, or a class where the clone is expanded.

clone_size,v_call,j_call,cdr3_length,d_call,cdr3_aa,cdr3_nt
.,TRBV2,TRBJ2-3,17,TRBD2,CASRETSGRWSTDTQYF,TGTGCCAGCAGGGAGACTAGCGGGAGATGGAGCACAGATACGCAGTATTTT
.,TRBV11-3,TRBJ2-7,15,TRBD2,CASSLLAGGSYEQYF,TGTGCCAGCAGCTTACTAGCGGGAGGCTCCTACGAGCAGTACTTC
few,TRBV19,TRBJ1-1,13,.,CASSGTGRSEAFF,TGTGCCAGTAGTGGCACAGGGAGGAGTGAAGCTTTCTTT
.,TRBV11-2,TRBJ1-1,13,.,CASTFFGNTEAFF,TGTGCCAGCACCTTCTTTGGGAACACTGAAGCTTTCTTT
.,TRBV11-2,TRBJ2-7,15,.,CASSLADGSSYEQYF,TGTGCCAGCAGCTTAGCCGACGGAAGCTCCTACGAGCAGTACTTC
.,TRBV5-4,TRBJ2-3,15,.,CASSLEGRRTDTQYF,TGTGCCAGCAGCTTGGAAGGCCGACGAACAGATACGCAGTATTTT
.,TRBV6-5,TRBJ2-3,13,.,CASSSAGTDTQYF,TGTGCCAGCAGTTCCGCGGGCACAGATACGCAGTATTTT
.,TRBV6-5,TRBJ1-4,14,.,CASSPAGASEKLFF,TGTGCCAGCAGCCCCGCCGGGGCTAGTGAAAAACTGTTTTTT
.,TRBV7-2,TRBJ2-6,16,.,CASMRGRESGANVLTF,TGTGCCAGCATGCGAGGACGGGAGTCTGGGGCCAACGTCCTGACTTTC
.,TRBV5-1,TRBJ1-1,13,.,CASSKDRNTEAFF,TGCGCCAGCAGCAAGGACAGGAACACTGAAGCTTTCTTT
.,TRBV19,TRBJ1-5,15,.,CASSDRHISNQPQHF,TGTGCCAGTAGTGACAGACACATTAGCAATCAGCCCCAGCATTTT
.,TRBV7-2,TRBJ2-5,15,.,CASSLVGGQQETQYF,TGTGCCAGCAGCTTGGTGGGGGGGCAGCAAGAGACCCAGTACTTC
.,TRBV5-1,TRBJ1-4,16,.,CASSPLGMGSNEKLFF,.
.,TRBV5-1,TRBJ2-5,16,.,CASRITGSSVQETQYF,TGCGCCAGCAGAATCACCGGGAGCTCGGTACAAGAGACCCAGTACTTC
once,TRBV30,TRBJ2-1,13,.,CAWSVRSTAWAFF,TGTGCCTGGAGTGTACGCTCCACCGCATGGGCGTTCTTC
.,TRBV30,TRBJ1-6,13,TRBD1,CAWSARQGSPLHF,TGTGCCTGGAGCGCCAGACAGGGATCACCCCTCCACTTT
.,TRBV7-2,TRBJ2-1,17,TRBD2,CASSLAWTSGRANEQFF,TGTGCCAGCAGCTTAGCCTGGACTAGCGGGAGGGCCAATGAGCAGTTCTTC
once,TRBV5-4,TRBJ1-5,14,.,CASSLVGEDQPQHF,TGTGCCAGCAGCTTGGTAGGCGAAGATCAGCCCCAGCATTTT
once,TRBV7-9,TRBJ2-5,14,TRBD2,CASSSPGLAETQYF,TGTGCCAGCAGCTCTCCGGGACTAGCGGAGACCCAGTACTTC
once,TRBV19,TRBJ1-2,15,.,CASSTESDSNYGYTF,TGTGCCAGTAGTACGGAATCGGACAGCAACTATGGCTACACCTTC
.,TRBV5-8,TRBJ2-7,16,.,CASSLVTGLASYEQYF,TGTGCCAGCAGCTTGGTTACGGGCCTTGCCTCCTACGAGCAGTACTTC
.,TRBV2,TRBJ2-7,16,TRBD1,CASRRTGATRSYEQYF,TGTGCCAGCAGAAGAACAGGGGCGACCCGATCCTACGAGCAGTACTTC
once,TRBV19,TRBJ2-5,13,.,CASSSRTSETQYF,TGTGCCAGTAGTAGCAGGACTTCGGAGACCCAGTACTTC
once,TRBV6-5,TRBJ2-1,15,.,CASSYGTRIINEQFF,TGTGCCAGCAGTTACGGGACCCGTATCATCAATGAGCAGTTCTTC
.,TRBV5-1,TRBJ2-2,15,.,CASSFGLLPTGELFF,TGCGCCAGCAGCTTCGGACTACTACCCACCGGGGAGCTGTTTTTT
.,TRBV18,TRBJ2-7,16,.,CASSPPSPRKTYEQYF,TGTGCCAGCTCACCACCCTCCCCCAGGAAAACCTACGAGCAGTACTTC
.,TRBV18,TRBJ2-7,16,TRBD1,CASSPSGTGASYEQYF,TGTGCCAGCTCACCCTCCGGGACAGGAGCCTCCTACGAGCAGTACTTC
.,TRBV7-7,TRBJ2-5,12,.,CASSLNQETQYF,TGTGCCAGCAGCCTGAACCAAGAGACCCAGTACTTC
.,TRBV18,TRBJ1-2,15,TRBD1,CASSPSTGRNYGYTF,TGTGCCAGCTCACCATCGACAGGGCGAAACTATGGCTACACCTTC
few,TRBV27,TRBJ1-5,13,.,CASSPRLSRPQHF,TGTGCCAGCAGTCCTCGACTCTCTAGGCCCCAGCATTTT
.,TRBV5-1,TRBJ2-7,13,.,CASSLDRAYEQYF,TGCGCCAGCAGCTTGGACAGGGCCTACGAGCAGTACTTC
once,TRBV7-2,TRBJ2-2,17,TRBD2,CASIRGLASSNTGELFF,TGTGCCAGCATCAGAGGACTAGCATCTTCGAACACCGGGGAGCTGTTTTTT
.,TRBV2,TRBJ1-1,14,.,CASNRVGSRTEAFF,TGTGCCAGCAACAGGGTGGGGAGTAGGACTGAAGCTTTCTTT
.,TRBV6-5,TRBJ2-2,14,.,CASWGRGRTGELFF,TGTGCCAGCTGGGGGAGGGGGCGCACCGGGGAGCTGTTTTTT
.,TRBV30,TRBJ2-6,14,.,CAWISASGANVLTF,TGTGCCTGGATTAGCGCCTCTGGGGCCAACGTCCTGACTTTC
.,TRBV21-1,TRBJ2-3,14,.,CASMRKLHTDTQYF,TGTGCCAGCATGAGGAAGTTGCACACAGATACGCAGTATTTT
.,TRBV11-2,TRBJ2-2,14,.,CASSLLDNTGELFF,TGTGCCAGCAGCTTACTAGATAACACCGGGGAGCTGTTTTTT